This T cell receptor (beta chain) was sequenced during a study of T cell responses to AZD1222 COVID-19 vaccine (dated by TCRdb to 2020 to 2023). About the investigation overall: AZD1222 recipients with second doses at about 4 weeks or about 12 weeks were pooled, because spike-specific TCR depth and breadth did not differ between schedules. TCR sequencing covered more than 230 trial participants: roughly 200 given two doses of AZD1222 and approximately 25 given two doses of MenACWY control vaccine. Trial participants were enrolled into age subgroups of 18-55, 56-69 and 70-plus years, which contained about 160, 30 and 59 TCR-sequenced participants, respectively.

In the case of this clone: Its specific antigen is unknown. No per-base quality is available; no much larger clone lies one base away.

Overall study outcomes, separate from this receptor: The whole spike protein was spanned by vaccine-associated CD4 TCRs, and dominant responses were seen in regions 160-218 and 743-854. The 56-69-year group was small, and its depth increase did not reach significance, likely because of low power. Conclusions about previously exposed vaccinees were limited because only six AZD1222 recipients were SARS-CoV-2 seropositive at baseline. Spike-specific TCR breadth and depth rose significantly after two AZD1222 doses compared with day 0 and with MenACWY recipients. Participants were mostly white British, with more females than males. The authors suggested clonal diversity may have been underestimated. Reportedly, close to half of the unique spike-specific TCRs recognized epitopes lying outside the regions that are mutated in the B.1.351 and B.1.1.7 variants. Because no samples from the day 14 peak response were available, repertoires could be characterized only after the peak T cell response.

The CDR3 regions of human TCRbeta chains were analyzed by immunosequencing. The authors processed their data as follows. Repertoire TCRs were checked for matches against a reference library of SARS-CoV-2-specific TCRs that had been generated using the MIRA antigen-specificity platform. Breadth was defined as the fraction of unique TCRs that were SARS-CoV-2-associated, and depth was defined as the fraction of total T cells that were SARS-CoV-2-associated. Using the MIRA data, every spike-specific TCR was mapped to the spike region that the TCR reacted to and assigned to either a CD4 or a CD8 class. Log10-transformed breadth and depth values were compared by one-way ANOVA with Sidak's multiple comparisons tests. TCRdb took over this immuneACCESS table, retaining in-frame rearrangements with V and J assigned. Such tables are incomplete; in checked studies, under half of the missing clones stem from an unresolved V gene, and the remainder is unexplained. The V and J calls and clone size were taken over from that table, and D and trimming were inferred from the DNA. The table for this sample lists about 120,000 clones; around 92% of them were counted only once. The ten largest clonotypes hold 0.8% to 1.1% of the sample.

Per the germline V gene, SGHTA is the CDR1 and FQGNSA is the CDR2. Trimming at the junction amounts to 5 bases on V and 2 bases on J, and the germline ends lie 13 bases apart. The CDR3 covers 14 residues, taking in both the cysteine and the phenylalanine. Here the CDR3 DNA is all that survives: 42 bases in frame from base 1. The time point label, read with the paper, signifies: baseline before first vaccination. Vaccinee samples were obtained from the UK trials COV001 and COV002, which included a single-blind randomized controlled phase 2/3 trial of AZD1222 (ChAdOx1 nCoV-19) in healthy adults. For TCRbeta chain sequencing, PBMC samples from trial participants were taken at day 0 and at day 28 after the second dose.

The specimen comprised peripheral blood, sampled on day 0 of AZD1222 vaccination. The chain links TRBV7-2 with TRBJ2-7; a tentative D call is TRBD2 (5 bases match). The TCR comes from an adult in good health. The DNA reads as follows: TGTGCCAGCAGCAGCGGCACTAGAGCCTACGAGCAGTACTTC. It translates as CASSSGTRAYEQYF.